A single sample gave rise to the 29 T cell receptor beta chains below, sequenced in a study of blood T cell repertoires in COVID-19. The table came from immunoSEQ multiplex PCR; TCRdb's copy has only in-frame clones and leaves some out. This table has roughly 190,000 clones, around 83% appearing once. Specimen: peripheral blood. The receptors come from an elderly woman in a cohort sampled during active or convalescent COVID-19.

The gene calls are TRBV7-2 and TRBJ1-4; 7 nucleotides align to TRBD1. CDR3 length: 13 residues. Trimming took 6 bases from V and 4 from J; bases not matched to a gene: 2. CDR1 and CDR2 (germline): SGHTA, FQGNSA. CDR3 sequence reads: CASRGQVNEKLFF. The CDR3 bases are TGTGCCAGCAGAGGACAGGTTAATGAAAAACTGTTTTTT.

V usage is TRBV21-1 and J usage is TRBJ1-1; whether TRBD1, the table's D call, matches the DNA was not checked. TRBV21-1 counts as a pseudogene. The CDR3 has 13 amino acids. CDR3 in amino acids: CAPKGYMNTEAFF. CDR3 sequence (DNA): TGTGCCCCCAAGGGGTACATGAACACTGAAGCTTTCTTT.

The chain uses TRBV6-5 and TRBJ1-2; D remains ambiguous. The CDR3 spans 12 residues. V was pared by 6 bases and J by 4 bases, with 9 bases between. Germline V gives CDR1 MNHEY, CDR2 SVGAGI. The CDR3: CASSAGIYGYTF. CDR3 coding DNA: TGTGCCAGCAGCGCGGGGATCTATGGCTACACCTTC.

The chain combines TRBV30 with TRBJ1-1, with unresolved D. Trimming cost V 2 bases and J 3 bases, with 4 bases left between them. This CDR3 region has 11 residues. From germline, CDR1 is GTSNPN and CDR2 SVGIG (reference sequence). In DNA, the CDR3 is TGTGCCTGGAGTTCTGACACTGAAGCTTTCTTT. As protein: CAWSSDTEAFF.

V usage is TRBV9 and J usage is TRBJ2-1, with 9 bases identical to TRBD2. V lost 2 bases and J lost 9; bases outside the gene matches: 3. This CDR3 has 13 residues. CDR1 and CDR2 (germline): SGDLS, YYNGEE. The CDR3 coding sequence is TGTGCCAGCAGCGTGGCTAGCGGGACTGAGCAGTTCTTC. Translation gives CASSVASGTEQFF.

The rearrangement joins TRBV2 to TRBJ1-4, with a weak D call TRBD1 (5 bases). V lost 4 bases to trimming and J lost 10 bases, with 7 bases between them. Germline V CDR1 and CDR2: SNHLY, FYNNEI. The CDR3 length is 11 residues. The CDR3: CASSGTGKLFF. CDR3 in DNA: TGTGCCAGCAGTGGAACAGGAAAACTGTTTTTT. Looking up the rest from reference TRBV2 and TRBJ1-4 gives the full variable domain: EPEVTQTPSHQVTQMGQEVILRCVPISNHLYFYWYRQILGQKVEFLVSFYNNEISEKSEIFDDQFSVERPDGSNFTLKIRSTKLEDSAMYFCASSGTGKLFFGSGTQLSVL.

The rearrangement joins TRBV18 to TRBJ2-3, with 9 bases matching TRBD1. The CDR3 has 16 amino acids. V dropped 6 bases and J dropped 1; count of bases not matched to a gene: 8. Per the germline V gene, CDR1 is KGHSH and CDR2 is LQKENI. The CDR3 is CASSPTGGSGTDTQYF. CDR3 coding DNA: TGTGCCAGCTCGCCGACAGGGGGGTCGGGCACAGATACGCAGTATTTT.

The rearrangement uses TRBV21-1 and TRBJ2-7; the D segment call TRBD1 is taken from the table without a DNA check. TRBV21-1 is described as a pseudogene. CDR3 length equals 14 residues. As DNA, the CDR3 is TGTGCCAGCAGCGGACAGCGAGCCTACGTCGAGCAGTACGTC. Translating it yields CASSGQRAYVEQYV.

The chain combines TRBV3-1 (or the pseudogene TRBV3-2) with TRBJ2-7; D ambiguous. The germline CDR1 and CDR2 sequences are LGHDT and YNNKEL (reference sequence). The V gene lost 3 bases and the J gene lost 3 bases, with 9 bases spanning the gap. The CDR3 length is 13 residues. The CDR3 region has the DNA TGTGCCAGCAGCCACGGCGGTGTCTACGAGCAGTACTTC. This gives the protein CASSHGGVYEQYF.

The V call is TRBV28, the J call TRBJ1-1, with a weak D call TRBD1 (5 bases). Trimming shortened V by 1 base and J by 1 base, and 13 bases separated the two germline ends. The CDR3 has 16 amino acids. Looked up from germline, CDR1 is MDHEN and CDR2 is SYDVKM. Here the CDR3 reads CASSLLQGTGNTEAFF. DNA for the CDR3: TGTGCCAGCAGTTTATTGCAGGGAACGGGGAACACTGAAGCTTTCTTT.

J is TRBJ1-2 and V is TRBV12-3 or TRBV12-4; D ambiguous. V lost 9 bases and J 3 bases, leaving 11 bases between the germline ends. This CDR3 contains 12 residues. The CDR3 sequence is CASQEVDYGYTF. The DNA of the CDR3 is TGTGCCAGTCAAGAGGTGGACTATGGCTACACCTTC.

The chain has TRBV12-3 or TRBV12-4 and TRBJ2-7, with TRBD2 as a possible D gene (6 bases). The CDR3 consists of 12 residues. Trimming stripped 6 bases from V and 4 bases from J, with 10 bases between. CDR3 protein: CASREGRYEQYF. DNA for the CDR3: TGTGCCAGCAGGGAGGGACGGTACGAGCAGTACTTC.

The count of this clone is one. This sequence joins TRBV7-2 and TRBJ2-3; tentative D call: TRBD2 (5 bases). The CDR3 is made up of 14 amino acids. V was clipped by 1 base and J by 4 bases, with 9 bases between them. Germline CDR1 and CDR2: SGHTA and FQGNSA. The CDR3 spells CASSLGVSADTQYF. In nucleotides, the CDR3 is TGTGCCAGCAGCTTAGGGGTTAGCGCAGATACGCAGTATTTT.

This chain connects TRBV18 to TRBJ2-3; TRBD1 matches at 7 bases. This CDR3 region has 14 residues. Germline CDR1 KGHSH, CDR2 LQKENI. V shed 3 bases and J 1 base; nucleotides not matched to a gene: 1. CDR3 in DNA: TGTGCCAGCTCACCCGACAGGGGCACAGATACGCAGTATTTT. It is translated as CASSPDRGTDTQYF. Full variable domain (rest looked up from reference TRBV18 and TRBJ2-3): NAGVMQNPRHLVRRRGQEARLRCSPMKGHSHVYWYRQLPEEGLKFMVYLQKENIIDESGMPKERFSAEFPKEGPSILRIQQVVRGDSAAYFCASSPDRGTDTQYFGPGTRLTVL.

The rearrangement joins TRBV27 to TRBJ2-1, with D maybe TRBD2 (7 bases). Germline V gives CDR1 MNHEY, CDR2 SMNVEV (reference sequence). The V gene lost 2 bases and the J gene lost 6 bases, with 17 bases spanning the gap. CDR3 length: 16 residues. Here the CDR3 DNA reads TGTGCCAGCAGTTTAACCCGGGGGGCCGCGGGCAATGAGCAGTTCTTC. The encoded protein is CASSLTRGAAGNEQFF.

The genes are TRBV15 and TRBJ2-2; 12 bases align to TRBD2. This CDR3 comprises 16 residues. Germline assignment: CDR1 LNHNV and CDR2 YYDKDF (reference sequence). With 0 bases clipped from V and 8 bases from J, the junction kept 4 bases outside the gene matches. CDR3 nucleotides: TGTGCCACCAGCAGAGAACTAGCGGGAGGCTTAGGGGAGCTGTTTTTT. Amino acid sequence: CATSRELAGGLGELFF.

This chain connects TRBV28 to TRBJ1-6; 7 bases line up with TRBD1. V was clipped by 5 bases and J by 6 bases; unmatched bases: 7. This CDR3 is 15 amino acids long. The V gene's germline CDR1 is MDHEN and CDR2 SYDVKM. CDR3: CASSMFQGVNSPLHF. For the CDR3, the DNA is TGTGCCAGCAGTATGTTTCAGGGGGTTAATTCACCCCTCCACTTT.

This chain links TRBV5-1 with TRBJ1-6, with a weak D call TRBD1 (6 bases). Germline-derived CDR1 and CDR2 are SGHRS and YFSETQ. This CDR3 is 17 amino acids long. V was shortened by 2 bases and J by 1 base, with 13 bases between the two germline ends. The CDR3 spells CASSLTGYRSYNSPLHF. The DNA of the CDR3 is TGCGCCAGCAGCTTAACAGGGTACAGGTCCTATAATTCACCCCTCCACTTT.

CDR3 nucleotides: TGTGCCAGCAGCTTTGGGACAGTAGCGAACACCGGGGAGCTGTTTTTT. It encodes CASSFGTVANTGELFF. The chain links TRBV11-2 to TRBJ2-2; TRBD1 agrees at 7 bases. The CDR3 loop spans 16 amino acids. The ends lost 3 bases at V and 0 bases at J; junction bases unmatched: 4. CDR1 is SGHAT and CDR2 is FQNNGV in the germline V gene.

V usage is TRBV11-3 and J usage is TRBJ2-7; D possibly corresponds to TRBD1 (8 bases). This CDR3 has 13 amino acids. The V end lost 5 bases, the J end lost 9 bases, and 17 bases lay between the germline ends. Germline assignment: CDR1 SGHNT and CDR2 YENEEA. Here the CDR3 DNA reads TGTGCCAGCAGCGTCGACAGGGGAGGGTTGCAGTACTTC. It encodes CASSVDRGGLQYF.

The genes are TRBV5-4 and TRBJ2-3; tentatively, D is TRBD1 (5 bases). In germline, CDR1 is SGHNT, CDR2 YYREEE (reference sequence). Between the trimmed V and J ends, which lost 0 bases and 4 bases, there was a span of 6 bases. CDR3 length: 13 residues. CDR3 in amino acids: CASSLARADTQYF. In DNA, the CDR3 is TGTGCCAGCAGCTTGGCCAGGGCAGATACGCAGTATTTT.

This chain joins TRBV3-1 (or the pseudogene TRBV3-2) and TRBJ1-2; 8 nucleotides line up with TRBD1. This CDR3 has 18 residues. Germline-derived CDR1 and CDR2 are LGHDT and YNNKEL (reference sequence). The V gene end was trimmed by 4 bases and the J gene end by 10 bases; junction bases not matched to a gene: 23. CDR3 protein: CASSPPGAGGSTLRDYTF. The CDR3, as DNA: TGTGCCAGCAGCCCGCCGGGGGCAGGGGGCAGCACCTTACGAGACTACACCTTC.

V gene TRBV4-3 combines with J gene TRBJ1-5; weak D call: TRBD1 (6 bases). The CDR3 sequence is 14 residues long. Germline loops: CDR1 LGHNA, CDR2 YSLEER. Trimming shortened V by 0 bases and J by 9 bases, and 12 bases separated the two germline ends. CDR3 region: CASSQDLGGGPQHF. The CDR3 coding sequence is TGCGCCAGCAGCCAAGATTTAGGGGGTGGGCCCCAGCATTTT.

CDR3 sequence reads: CASSIQPGGGTEAFF. DNA of the CDR3: TGTGCCAGCAGCATTCAACCAGGGGGCGGAACTGAAGCTTTCTTT. The chain joins TRBV9 to TRBJ1-1, with TRBD1 identical over 8 bases. The CDR3 has 15 amino acids. The germline V gene has CDR1 SGDLS and CDR2 YYNGEE. Unmatched junction bases numbered 10, after V lost 4 bases and J lost 5 bases.

The CDR3 region has the DNA TGTGCCAGTAATGGGGCCGGGGACAGGGCTAACTATGGCTACACCTTC. This gives the protein CASNGAGDRANYGYTF. The rearrangement joins TRBV19 to TRBJ1-2; 9 nucleotides align to TRBD1. The V gene end was trimmed by 7 bases and the J gene end by 0 bases; junction bases not matched to a gene: 9. In germline, CDR1 is LNHDA, CDR2 SQIVND (reference sequence). This CDR3 is 16 amino acids long.

This sequence joins TRBV13 and TRBJ1-6; TRBD1 is a possible D gene (6 bases). In germline, CDR1 is PRHDT, CDR2 FYEKMQ (reference sequence). The CDR3 is 15 residues long. V lost 10 bases to trimming and J lost 5 bases, with 18 bases between them. The CDR3 reads CATQWGQGNNSPLHF. The CDR3 DNA reads TGTGCCACCCAATGGGGGCAGGGAAATAATTCACCCCTCCACTTT.

The V and J genes are TRBV12-5 and TRBJ1-2; D may be TRBD1 (6 bases). This CDR3 comprises 14 residues. The ends were cut back, 6 bases at V and 7 bases at J, with 18 bases in the middle. Germline V gives CDR1 LGHNT, CDR2 FRNRAP. Written as DNA, the CDR3 is TGTGCTAGTGGGTCTAGCCAGGGGATCAGTGGCTACACCTTC. Translated: CASGSSQGISGYTF.

The gene calls are TRBV6-4 and TRBJ1-3; TRBD1 aligns across 11 bases. V trimming: 11 bases; J trimming: 3 bases; junction bases outside the gene matches: 12. Germline V gene lookup returns CDR1 MRHNA and CDR2 SNTAGT. This CDR3 region has 16 residues. The CDR3 reads CARWGQGETCGNTIYF. CDR3 in DNA: TGTGCCCGCTGGGGACAGGGGGAGACTTGTGGAAACACCATATATTTT.

The rearrangement joins TRBV27 to TRBJ1-5; 7 bases are a match to TRBD1. V lost 8 bases, J lost 3 bases, and 4 bases stayed unmatched. The CDR3 sequence is 13 residues long. Germline values: CDR1 MNHEY, CDR2 SMNVEV (reference sequence). Here the CDR3 reads CASRDRLNQPQHF. The CDR3 DNA sequence: TGTGCCAGCCGGGACAGACTCAATCAGCCCCAGCATTTT.